Presented here are 9 T cell receptor beta chains from one specimen sequenced in a study of T cell repertoires in cytomegalovirus infection (dated by TCRdb to about 2019). Sequencing used an Illumina HiSeq 1500. The public reads were reprocessed in TCRdb via fastp at Q25 and MiXCR, keeping in-frame beta chains. Identical CDR3 protein sequences are pooled into one entry, listed with their most common genes and DNA. Present in this sample are 400,000 or so distinct CDR3 sequences, about a third of which were seen just once. The ten most abundant clones make up approximately 14% of the sample. Source material: PBMCs. All receptors come from a human donor in good health (CMV status not recorded). Some clones in this sample may be carry-over from other donors' samples.

A few counts support this clonotype. This chain links TRBV5-4 with TRBJ2-3, with 8 nucleotides matching TRBD2. Trimming at V came to 1 base and at J to 2 bases, leaving 6 bases not matched to a gene. Germline V lookup: CDR1 SGHNT, CDR2 YYREEE (reference sequence). This CDR3 is built from 16 residues. Here the CDR3 reads CASSLTGGSFTDTQYF. The CDR3 DNA is TGTGCCAGCAGCTTGACGGGGGGGTCCTTCACAGATACGCAGTATTTT.

The chain carries TRBV27 and TRBJ1-6; 7 bases map to TRBD1. The length of the CDR3 is 20 residues. The germline CDR1 and CDR2 sequences are MNHEY and SMNVEV (reference sequence). J gave up 3 bases and V 0 bases, and 14 bases lay outside the gene matches. The CDR3 region has the DNA TGTGCCAGCAGTTTATCGAGGGACAGCCGCTACACTTACTATAATTCACCCCTCCACTTT. It codes for CASSLSRDSRYTYYNSPLHF.

This clonotype was found a few times. This sequence joins TRBV2 and TRBJ2-5, with D maybe TRBD2 (6 bases). The V gene lost 7 bases and the J gene lost 4 bases, with 13 bases spanning the gap. Germline lookup yields CDR1 SNHLY and CDR2 FYNNEI. This CDR3 comprises 13 residues. CDR3 coding DNA: TGTGCCAGCACCGGGACTGATTCAGAGACCCAGTACTTC. It codes for CASTGTDSETQYF.

V usage is TRBV4-1 and J usage is TRBJ2-2; the match to TRBD1 covers 7 bases. The V gene end was trimmed by 3 bases and the J gene end by 0 bases; junction bases not matched to a gene: 4. Germline CDR1 is MGHRA and CDR2 is YSYEKL. There are 16 residues in the CDR3. CDR3 DNA sequence: TGCGCCAGCAGCCACCTGGGACAGCCGAACACCGGGGAGCTGTTTTTT. Encoded protein: CASSHLGQPNTGELFF.

This rearrangement joins TRBV6-2 or TRBV6-3 to TRBJ2-4, with D possibly matching TRBD1 (6 bases). V lost 5 bases and J lost 9, with 17 bases in between. The CDR3 length is 14 residues. Germline V gene lookup returns CDR1 MNHEY and CDR2 SVGEGT. Here the CDR3 DNA reads TGTGCCAGCAGTCAGCTAGTGCCCAGGGGCATTCAGTACTTC. Translation: CASSQLVPRGIQYF.

At least ten counts were recorded for this clonotype. The J gene is TRBJ2-7, the V gene TRBV7-6; no definite D call. CDR3 length: 15 amino acids. Looked up from germline, CDR1 is SGHVS and CDR2 is FNYEAQ. With 1 base removed from V and 5 bases from J, the gap between germline ends came to 15 bases. This chain's CDR3 is CASSLGGSALDEQYF. The CDR3 DNA reads as TGTGCCAGCAGCTTAGGGGGATCTGCTCTAGACGAGCAGTACTTC.

V is TRBV7-2 and J is TRBJ2-7, with D unresolved. The germline CDR1 and CDR2 sequences are SGHTA and FQGNSA. This CDR3 contains 13 residues. This chain's CDR3 is CCSSLSHSYEQYF. The CDR3 bases are TGTTGCAGCAGCTTAAGTCACTCCTACGAGCAGTACTTC.

This clonotype turned up a few times. The genes are TRBV5-1 and TRBJ1-1; D perhaps matches TRBD1 (6 bases). The CDR3 loop spans 16 amino acids. The germline gives CDR1 SGHRS, CDR2 YFSETQ. V was shortened by 4 bases and J by 0 bases, with 16 bases between the two germline ends. Here the CDR3 reads CASSINPDRLNTEAFF. The CDR3 bases are TGCGCCAGCAGCATTAACCCGGACAGACTGAACACTGAAGCTTTCTTT.

Details on this clonotype: A much larger clone is a single base away; this may be a read error. This CDR3 fails to terminate in the conserved phenylalanine or tryptophan, so it likely reflects a read error. This chain uses TRBV7-6 with TRBJ2-7; the D is unclear. This CDR3 is built from 13 residues. Germline lookup yields CDR1 SGHVS and CDR2 FNYEAQ. V was shortened by 10 bases and J by 5 bases, with 18 bases between the two germline ends. The CDR3 nucleotides are TGTGCCACCTACCACTCTGCTGGAGACGAGCAGTACTAC. Amino acid sequence: CATYHSAGDEQYY.